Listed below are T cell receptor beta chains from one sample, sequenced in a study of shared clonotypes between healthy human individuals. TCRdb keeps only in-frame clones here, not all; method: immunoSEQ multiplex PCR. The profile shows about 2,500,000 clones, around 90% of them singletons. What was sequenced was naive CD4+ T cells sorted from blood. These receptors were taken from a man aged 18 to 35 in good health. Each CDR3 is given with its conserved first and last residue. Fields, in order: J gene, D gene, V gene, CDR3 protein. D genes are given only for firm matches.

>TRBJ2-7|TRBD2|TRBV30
CAWSGTGTSGRKQYF
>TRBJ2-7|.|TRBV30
CAWGGDSYEQYF
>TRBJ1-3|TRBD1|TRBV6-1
CASSAETGAGNTIYF
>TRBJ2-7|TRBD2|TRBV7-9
CASSPVSAGVEQYF
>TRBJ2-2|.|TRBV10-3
CAISDGPGELFF
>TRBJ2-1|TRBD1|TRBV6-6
CASILGGQGASEQFF
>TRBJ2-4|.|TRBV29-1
CSVVRLAKNIQYF
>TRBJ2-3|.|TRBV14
CASSLRTFWGTDTQYF
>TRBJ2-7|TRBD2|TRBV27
CASSLAGGAYEQYF
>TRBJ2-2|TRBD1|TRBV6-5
CASSYTTGRNTGELFF
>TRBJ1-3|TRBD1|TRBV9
CASSHRGRDGNTIYF
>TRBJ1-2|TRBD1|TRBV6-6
CASSSARQGYGYTF
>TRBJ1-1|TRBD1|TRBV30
CAWSATGVTEAFF
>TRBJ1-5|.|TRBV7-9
CASSPRGDSINQPQHF
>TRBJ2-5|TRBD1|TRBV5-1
CASSLVGQGALQETQYF
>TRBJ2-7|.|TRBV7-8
CASSLAPGAIYEQYF
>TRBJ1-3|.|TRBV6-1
CASTTIGAGASTIYF
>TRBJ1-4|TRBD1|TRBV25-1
CASSEWDRGGEKLFF
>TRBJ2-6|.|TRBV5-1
CASSLAFLQAGANVLTF
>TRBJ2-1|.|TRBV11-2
CASSSSGKGADEQFF
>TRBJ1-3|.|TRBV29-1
CSVERYRNTIYF
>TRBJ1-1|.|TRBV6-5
CASNPNKGEAFF
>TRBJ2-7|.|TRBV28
CASLTTSYEQYF
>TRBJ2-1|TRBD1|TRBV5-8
CASSLRGQGAGNEQFF
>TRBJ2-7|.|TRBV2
CASSYRDTMVEQYF
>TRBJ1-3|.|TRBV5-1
CASSFGGGNTIYF
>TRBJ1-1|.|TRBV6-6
CASNLVTLAEAFF
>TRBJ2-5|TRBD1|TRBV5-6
CASSSRDSLREETQYF
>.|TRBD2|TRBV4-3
CASSQDGGSTYEQYF
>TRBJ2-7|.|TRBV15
CATSRDRYEQYF
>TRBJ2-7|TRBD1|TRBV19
CASSPRQGGYEQYF
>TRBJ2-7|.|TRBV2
CASSDWVRSSYEQYF
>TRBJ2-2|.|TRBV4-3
CASSLLPQENTGELFF
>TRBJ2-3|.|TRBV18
CASSPGRGPTDTQYF
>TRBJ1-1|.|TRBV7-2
CASSLGGTVDTEAFF
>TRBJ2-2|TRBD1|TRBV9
CASSTRQGAAGELFF
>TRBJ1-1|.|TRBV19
CASILGRKNTEAFF
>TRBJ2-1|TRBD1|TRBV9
CAPKRSEGANNEQFF
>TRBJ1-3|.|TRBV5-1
CASSFQTGTGNTIYF
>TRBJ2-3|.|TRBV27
CASSFSGKGKGGTDTQYF
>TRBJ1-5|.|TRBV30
CAWKGSNSNQPQHF
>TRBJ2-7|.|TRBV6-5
CASSYSAGITYEQYF
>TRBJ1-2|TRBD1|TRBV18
CASSPNLQGGGYTF
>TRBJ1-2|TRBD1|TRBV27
CASSSHRDRAFLGYTF
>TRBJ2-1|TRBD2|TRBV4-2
CASSQGLAGGSNEQFF
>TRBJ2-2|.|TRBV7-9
CASSSHPETNTGELFF
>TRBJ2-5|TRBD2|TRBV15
CATSRESSGGQRETQYF
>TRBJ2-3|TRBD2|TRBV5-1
CASRILAGGTDTQYF